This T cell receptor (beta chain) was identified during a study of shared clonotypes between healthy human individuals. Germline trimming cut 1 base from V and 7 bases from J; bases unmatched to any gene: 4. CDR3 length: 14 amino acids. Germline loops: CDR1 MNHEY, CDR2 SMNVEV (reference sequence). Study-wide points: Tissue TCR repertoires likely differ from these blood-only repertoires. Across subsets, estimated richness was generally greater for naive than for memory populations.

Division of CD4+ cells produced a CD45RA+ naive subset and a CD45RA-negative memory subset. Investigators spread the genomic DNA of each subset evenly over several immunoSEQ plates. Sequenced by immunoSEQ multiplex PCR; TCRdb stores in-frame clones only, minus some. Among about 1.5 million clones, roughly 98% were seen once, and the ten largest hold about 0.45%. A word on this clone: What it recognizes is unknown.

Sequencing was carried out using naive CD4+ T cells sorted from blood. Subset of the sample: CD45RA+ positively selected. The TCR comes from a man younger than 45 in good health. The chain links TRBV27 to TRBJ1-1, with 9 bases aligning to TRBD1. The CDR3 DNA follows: TGTGCCAGCAGTTTATTCACAGGGGGCCTTGAAGCTTTCTTT. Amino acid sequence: CASSLFTGGLEAFF.